This T cell receptor (beta chain) derives from a study of response to subunit inactivated influenza vaccine. Whole-study results and caveats: Each seasonal flu vaccination may recruit only limited new T cells, authors suggested.

The V gene's germline CDR1 is SEHNR and CDR2 FQNEAQ (reference sequence). CDR3 size: 14 residues. V lost 3 bases to trimming and J lost 4 bases, with 9 bases between them. TCRdb fed the RT-PCR reads into MiXCR, producing one record per CDR3 protein. The repertoire consists of 750,000 to 850,000 distinct CDR3 sequences, with under 20% occurring once and the leading ten covering about 11%. With respect to this clonotype: The antigen remains undetermined.

The clonotype originates from a man in his fifties who received an inactivated influenza vaccine. The V and J genes are TRBV7-9 and TRBJ2-2; D may match TRBD1 or TRBD2 (5 bases each). The sequenced sample was PBMCs from blood, obtained 4 to 6 days after vaccination. The CDR3 region is CASSFAGTTGELFF. CDR3 bases: TGTGCCAGCAGCTTCGCAGGGACCACCGGGGAGCTGTTTTTT.